Sequencing of this T cell receptor (beta chain) was carried out in a study of blood T cell repertoires in COVID-19. Clones were sequenced by immunoSEQ multiplex PCR, and TCRdb holds only the in-frame ones, with some missing. The sample holds a few hundred thousand clones; around 89% are singletons and the top ten take 2% to 3%. Germline CDR1 reads SQVTM; CDR2 reads ANQGSEA. V lost 6 bases and J lost 2, with 17 bases in between. The CDR3 spans 14 residues. This chain connects TRBV29-1 to TRBJ2-7; D might be TRBD1 (7 bases). This sequence was found in a woman aged 18-30 years who had recovered from COVID-19. The sample comprised PBMCs or T cells enriched from blood (not recorded which). The DNA of the CDR3 is TGCAGCGTCCCCAGGGGGGCAGGAGCCTACGAGCAGTACTTC. It encodes CSVPRGAGAYEQYF.